This entry lists 22 T cell receptor beta chains sequenced from one sample in a study of blood T cell dynamics during melanoma immunotherapy. The time point was: week 3, after first cycle of checkpoint inhibitor. The protocol was immunoSEQ multiplex PCR, while the TCRdb copy is restricted to in-frame clones and leaves out a portion. The table includes more than 13,000 clones, roughly 92% detected once. The sequencing used blood, collected from a patient treated with checkpoint blockade. These receptors were obtained from a human donor with melanoma.

The rearrangement links TRBV19 to TRBJ1-5; 12 nucleotides align to TRBD1. J lost 7 bases, V lost 6 bases, and 4 bases had no gene match. This CDR3 has 14 residues. Germline V gives CDR1 LNHDA, CDR2 SQIVND (reference sequence). The CDR3 region is CASSGTGGRQPQHF. CDR3 nucleotide sequence: TGTGCCAGTAGCGGGACAGGGGGCCGGCAGCCCCAGCATTTT.

The chain combines TRBV30 with TRBJ2-7; 10 bases fit TRBD1. The CDR3 extends over 12 amino acids. V lost 3 bases to trimming and J lost 4 bases; unmatched junction nucleotides: 0. Germline CDR1 is GTSNPN and CDR2 is SVGIG (reference sequence). CDR3 nucleotide sequence: TGTGCCTGGAGGGGACAGGGGTACGAGCAGTACTTC. This translates into CAWRGQGYEQYF.

This sequence joins TRBV27 and TRBJ2-7, with D tentatively TRBD2 (6 bases). In germline, CDR1 is MNHEY, CDR2 SMNVEV (reference sequence). This CDR3 comprises 12 residues. Trimming took 6 bases from V and 12 from J, leaving 18 bases between them. The chain's CDR3 is CASRRDGEKWYF. The CDR3 DNA sequence: TGTGCCAGCAGGCGGGACGGCGAAAAGTGGTACTTC.

The rearrangement links TRBV5-4 to TRBJ2-7; no definite D call. This CDR3 region has 13 residues. Deletions cut 2 bases from V and 0 bases from J, with 6 bases between. Germline CDR1 and CDR2: SGHNT and YYREEE (reference sequence). The CDR3 sequence is CASSFRGSYEQYF. In DNA form, the CDR3 reads TGTGCCAGCAGCTTTAGAGGCTCCTACGAGCAGTACTTC.

The rearrangement joins TRBV6-1 to TRBJ1-1; weak D call: TRBD1 (5 bases). The CDR3 has 15 amino acids. Germline CDR1 MNHNS, CDR2 SASEGT. V was trimmed by 1 base and J by 0 bases, leaving 9 bases between them. The CDR3 is CASSEVPGLNTEAFF. The DNA for the CDR3 is TGTGCCAGCAGTGAAGTCCCAGGGTTGAACACTGAAGCTTTCTTT.

This chain joins TRBV11-3 and TRBJ2-5, with a tentative D call TRBD2 (6 bases). Trimming removed 5 bases at V and 1 base at J, with 14 bases between. The CDR3 is made up of 15 amino acids. Germline V CDR1 and CDR2: SGHNT, YENEEA. This CDR3 is CASSNRGSGQETQYF. The CDR3 bases are TGTGCCAGCAGCAATAGGGGTAGCGGCCAAGAGACCCAGTACTTC.

This chain joins TRBV15 and TRBJ2-1; D may be TRBD2 (6 bases). The CDR3 runs 15 residues. V lost 4 bases to trimming and J lost 0 bases, with 10 bases between them. The germline V gene has CDR1 LNHNV and CDR2 YYDKDF (reference sequence). The CDR3 region has the DNA TGTGCCACCAGCATCATGGGACTCTCCTACAATGAGCAGTTCTTC. This encodes CATSIMGLSYNEQFF.

V usage is TRBV7-3 and J usage is TRBJ1-1; tentative D call: TRBD1 (6 bases). Germline V gene data show CDR1 as SGHTA and CDR2 as FQGTGA. There are 15 residues in the CDR3. Trimming cost V 5 bases and J 0 bases, with 13 bases left between them. In DNA, the CDR3 is TGTGCCAGCAGCCCCACGACAGGATTGAACACTGAAGCTTTCTTT. It is translated as CASSPTTGLNTEAFF.

The rearrangement joins TRBV30 to TRBJ2-1; D is ambiguous. Trimming left V 6 bases short and J 9 bases short, with 12 bases between. The CDR3 totals 11 residues. Germline loops: CDR1 GTSNPN, CDR2 SVGIG (reference sequence). The CDR3 DNA reads as TGTGCCTGTATACCTTCACGTGAGCAGTTCTTC. Encoded protein: CACIPSREQFF.

The chain is built from TRBV4-2 and TRBJ1-4, with 10 bases matching TRBD1. Losses at the gene ends were 4 bases for V and 11 bases for J; bases not matched to a gene: 10. Germline V lookup: CDR1 LGHNA, CDR2 YNFKEQ. The CDR3 spans 15 residues. CDR3 loop: CASSPTGTGAEKLFF. The CDR3 nucleotides are TGTGCCAGCAGCCCGACCGGGACAGGGGCGGAGAAACTGTTTTTT.

This chain uses TRBV6-5 with TRBJ1-2, with 11 nucleotides matching TRBD1. Trimming at V came to 6 bases and at J to 3 bases, leaving 6 bases not matched to a gene. This CDR3 contains 15 residues. Germline V gene lookup returns CDR1 MNHEY and CDR2 SVGAGI. The CDR3 DNA follows: TGTGCCAGCAGCGGACAGGGGGCTGGTGACTATGGCTACACCTTC. Its protein product is CASSGQGAGDYGYTF.

This rearrangement joins TRBV9 to TRBJ1-1, with TRBD1 as a possible D gene (5 bases). V was pared by 6 bases and J by 4 bases, with 10 bases between. CDR1 is SGDLS, CDR2 YYNGEE, per germline. The CDR3 length is 12 residues. The CDR3 DNA reads as TGTGCCAGCAAGGGACCCAGCACTGAAGCTTTCTTT. This codes for CASKGPSTEAFF.

This clone is a singleton in its sample. The V gene is TRBV7-9, the J gene TRBJ1-1; 7 bases agree with TRBD1. Germline loops: CDR1 SEHNR, CDR2 FQNEAQ (reference sequence). The CDR3 sequence is 15 residues long. V gave up 1 base and J gave up 5 bases; unmatched junction bases: 7. The CDR3 is CASSLVGRGRTEAFF. CDR3 DNA sequence: TGTGCCAGCAGCTTAGTCGGGAGGGGGCGGACTGAAGCTTTCTTT.

The V call is TRBV10-2, the J call TRBJ1-4; tentatively, D is TRBD1 (6 bases). The CDR3 is made up of 16 amino acids. Per germline, CDR1 WSHSY and CDR2 SAAADI. The ends were cut back, 0 bases at V and 5 bases at J, with 13 bases in the middle. In DNA, the CDR3 is TGCGCCAGCAGTGAGTCGGAGCAGGGACAAAATGAAAAACTGTTTTTT. It specifies CASSESEQGQNEKLFF.

J is TRBJ2-5 and V is TRBV5-1; D remains ambiguous. The J call may be incorrect, as the DNA end agrees better with TRBJ2-7. The CDR3 totals 12 residues. Germline assignment: CDR1 SGHRS and CDR2 YFSETQ. The CDR3 nucleotides read TGCGCCAGCAGCCATACTACCGACGAGCAGTACTTC. Translated, it gives CASSHTTDEQYF.

V and J are TRBV5-1 and TRBJ2-1; D gene uncertain. CDR1 and CDR2 from the germline V gene are SGHRS and YFSETQ. Trimming cost V 4 bases and J 0 bases, with 11 bases left between them. The CDR3 extends over 15 amino acids. This chain's CDR3 is CASSGLRSSYNEQFF. CDR3 nucleotide sequence: TGCGCCAGCAGCGGTTTGAGGAGCTCCTACAATGAGCAGTTCTTC.

The chain couples TRBV5-8 to TRBJ2-3; D is undetermined. Germline-derived CDR1 and CDR2 are SGHTS and YDEGEE. V was cut by 1 base and J by 2 bases, with 8 bases left in between. The CDR3 consists of 14 residues. CDR3 in amino acids: CASSLRQATDTQYF. The CDR3 DNA follows: TGTGCCAGCAGCTTGCGGCAGGCCACAGATACGCAGTATTTT.

There are a few counts of this clone. The chain links TRBV10-3 to TRBJ1-2; D perhaps matches TRBD1 (6 bases). CDR1 ENHRY and CDR2 SYGVKD come from the germline V gene. The ends were cut back, 6 bases at V and 6 bases at J, with 11 bases in the middle. The CDR3 runs 12 residues. CDR3 sequence (DNA): TGTGCCATCAGCCTAACAGGGAATGGCTACACCTTC. Translating gives CAISLTGNGYTF.

V gene TRBV19 combines with J gene TRBJ2-1; TRBD2 aligns across 12 bases. The CDR3 sequence is 16 residues long. J was trimmed by 0 bases and V by 6 bases; bases with no gene match: 3. CDR1 LNHDA and CDR2 SQIVND come from the germline V gene (reference sequence). DNA of the CDR3: TGTGCCAGTAGAAAGACTAGCGGGAGCTCCTACAATGAGCAGTTCTTC. Translated, it gives CASRKTSGSSYNEQFF.

The V call is TRBV5-1, the J call TRBJ1-1, with 8 positions matching TRBD1. This CDR3 comprises 14 residues. Losses at the gene ends were 6 bases for V and 4 bases for J; bases not matched to a gene: 8. Germline assignment: CDR1 SGHRS and CDR2 YFSETQ. In DNA form, the CDR3 reads TGCGCCAGCATAGCCGGGACAGGCAGCACTGAAGCTTTCTTT. This encodes CASIAGTGSTEAFF.

The chain recombines TRBV6-1 with TRBJ2-3; D is uncertain. Germline assignment: CDR1 MNHNS and CDR2 SASEGT. V gave up 6 bases and J gave up 1 base, with 11 bases separating them. The CDR3 spans 14 residues. The CDR3 bases are TGTGCCAGCAGCCGAATCACAGGCACAGATACGCAGTATTTT. Protein sequence: CASSRITGTDTQYF.

This clone was observed once. The chain has TRBV10-3 and TRBJ1-5, with TRBD1 identical over 8 bases. Trimming cost V 0 bases and J 0 bases; bases outside gene matches: 7. Germline CDR1 reads ENHRY; CDR2 reads SYGVKD. The CDR3 contains 18 residues. Written as DNA, the CDR3 is TGTGCCATCAGTGAGTCGGGCAGGGGGCTTTATAGCAATCAGCCCCAGCATTTT. Its translation: CAISESGRGLYSNQPQHF.